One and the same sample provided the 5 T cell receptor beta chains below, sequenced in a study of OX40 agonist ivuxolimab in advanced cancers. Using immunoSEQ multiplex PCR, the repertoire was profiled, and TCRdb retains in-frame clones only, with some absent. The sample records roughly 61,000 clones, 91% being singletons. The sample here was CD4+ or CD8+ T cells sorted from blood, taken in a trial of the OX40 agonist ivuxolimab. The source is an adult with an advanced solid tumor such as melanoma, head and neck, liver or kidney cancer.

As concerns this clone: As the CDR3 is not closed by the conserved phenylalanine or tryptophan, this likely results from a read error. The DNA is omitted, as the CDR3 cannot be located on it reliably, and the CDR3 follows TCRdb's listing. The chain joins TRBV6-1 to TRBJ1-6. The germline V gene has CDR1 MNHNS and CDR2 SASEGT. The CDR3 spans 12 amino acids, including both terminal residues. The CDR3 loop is CASSPYLVTPPL.

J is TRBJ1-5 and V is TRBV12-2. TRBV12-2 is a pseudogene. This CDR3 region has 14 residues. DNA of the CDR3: TGTGCAAGTCGCCAAGGGGGGGGTGGTCAGCCCCAGCATTTT. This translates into CASRQGGGGQPQHF.

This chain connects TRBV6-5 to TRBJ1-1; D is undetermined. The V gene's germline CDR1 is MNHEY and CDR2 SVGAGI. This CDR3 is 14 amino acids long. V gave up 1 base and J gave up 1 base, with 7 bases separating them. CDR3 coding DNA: TGTGCCAGCAGTTACTACAGAAAGAACACTGAAGCTTTCTTT. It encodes CASSYYRKNTEAFF.

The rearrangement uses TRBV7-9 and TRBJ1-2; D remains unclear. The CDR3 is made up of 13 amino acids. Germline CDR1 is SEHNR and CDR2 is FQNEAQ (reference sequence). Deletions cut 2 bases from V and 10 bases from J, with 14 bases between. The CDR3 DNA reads TGTGCCAGCAGCTTAAGAGAGGAGGTGGTCTACACCTTC. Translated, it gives CASSLREEVVYTF.

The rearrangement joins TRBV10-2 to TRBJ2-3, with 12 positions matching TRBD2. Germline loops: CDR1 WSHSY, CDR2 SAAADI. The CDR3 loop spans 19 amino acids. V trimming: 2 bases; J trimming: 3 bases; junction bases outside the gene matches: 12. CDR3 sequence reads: CASSELPSGGASNTDTQYF. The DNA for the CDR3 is TGCGCCAGCAGTGAGCTCCCTAGCGGGGGGGCCTCGAATACAGATACGCAGTATTTT.